This T cell receptor (beta chain) was recorded in a study of blood T cell repertoires in COVID-19. At the level of the study: Sites across the United States, Italy and Spain contributed samples from acute and convalescent COVID-19. Sample material is recorded as cDNA or gDNA derived from T cells, B-cell-depleted T cells, or PBMCs.

How the authors handled the data: Amplifying reference gene primers gave estimates of nucleated cell counts. Clones were read by immunoSEQ multiplex PCR, and TCRdb kept only the in-frame ones, dropping some. V, J and clone size reflect that table, while D and trimming were determined from the DNA. This sample has under 300,000 clones, with around 90% found just once. This clone has only one observation. Donors were grouped by their self-reported clinical history. The receptor was derived from a woman in her forties or fifties who had recovered from COVID-19. Source material: PBMCs or T cells enriched from blood (not recorded which).

CDR3 protein: CASNPQKSGVRETQYF. The CDR3 DNA sequence: TGTGCCAGCAACCCACAAAAGTCGGGAGTGCGAGAGACCCAGTACTTC. V and J are TRBV7-9 and TRBJ2-5; tentatively, D is TRBD2 (6 bases). V was pared by 7 bases and J by 4 bases, with 22 bases between. This CDR3 has 16 residues. Germline CDR1 and CDR2: SEHNR and FQNEAQ (reference sequence).